This TCR beta chain was sequenced for a study of a mutant IDH1 vaccine in newly diagnosed glioma. Study summary: Patients got their first vaccination 4-6 weeks after radiotherapy alone, or with temozolomide cycles. Earlier treatment was radiotherapy, temozolomide, or both, with most getting both.

As for this clone: The target antigen is unknown.

The method was immunoSEQ multiplex PCR; TCRdb's version includes in-frame clones alone and lacks a portion of them. The sample holds 20,000 to 30,000 clones, approximately 87% seen once. With 1 base clipped from V and 8 bases from J, the junction kept 3 bases outside the gene matches. The germline V gene encodes CDR1 SGHAT and CDR2 FQNNGV. The CDR3 runs to 13 residues. Time point specified: week 35, safety follow-up. Topical imiquimod was applied with each vaccine dose, which held 300 ug of mutant IDH1 20-mer peptide. Each patient was administered eight vaccinations, scheduled in weeks 1, 3, 5, 7, 11, 15, 19 and 23.

The source of this sequence is a man younger than 40 with glioma. The chain employs TRBV11-2 and TRBJ2-3; 7 bases fit TRBD2. The sample here was PBMCs, taken from a glioma patient whose treatment included an IDH1 peptide vaccine. The CDR3 DNA follows: TGTGCCAGCAGCTTAGTTGGGGAGGGTACGCAGTATTTT. It codes for CASSLVGEGTQYF.